This passage covers 3 T cell receptor beta chains from one sample sequenced in a study of CD8 T cells in Susac syndrome. About 0.45 to 1 ug RNA was reverse transcribed with random hexamers. One entry per CDR3 protein, called by TCRdb with MiXCR from the immunoSEQ multiplex PCR reads. This repertoire shows 65,000 to 75,000 distinct CDR3 sequences, around 95% found once; its top ten account for over 0.2%. Material: CD8+ T cells from PBMCs. The receptors derive from a human donor in good health.

The genes are TRBV4-2 and TRBJ2-1; 9 bases line up with TRBD2. Germline V lookup: CDR1 LGHNA, CDR2 YNFKEQ. The V and J ends lost 8 bases and 3 bases, in that order; junction bases with no gene match: 8. CDR3 length: 15 residues. This chain's CDR3 is CASRRLADGYNEQFF. CDR3 DNA sequence: TGTGCCAGCCGGAGACTAGCGGATGGCTACAATGAGCAGTTCTTC.

The V call is TRBV7-9, the J call TRBJ2-7, with no clear D. The germline V gene encodes CDR1 SEHNR and CDR2 FQNEAQ (reference sequence). The CDR3 extends over 11 amino acids. The V end was cut by 4 bases, the J end by 3 bases, with 4 bases between. CDR3 in DNA: TGTGCCAGCAGCTCCAACTACGAGCAGTACTTC. This gives the protein CASSSNYEQYF.

The chain has TRBV3-1 and TRBJ2-3; TRBD2 matches 11 bases. Germline CDR1 LGHDT, CDR2 YNNKEL (reference sequence). With V trimmed by 4 bases and J by 7 bases, 10 bases remained unmatched. This CDR3 region has 16 residues. The CDR3 nucleotides are TGTGCCAGCAGCCCGCCCAGTAGCGGGGGGGACTATACGCAGTATTTT. Translating it yields CASSPPSSGGDYTQYF.